The rows below give T cell receptor beta chains drawn from one sample of a study of blood T cells in healthy people across ages. Each CDR3 protein is one row after TCRdb ran MiXCR on the 5' RACE reads. The sample records 850,000 or so distinct CDR3 sequences, around 26% being singletons. The sequenced sample consisted of blood. The receptors come from a woman older than 75 in good health. The CDR3 runs from the conserved cysteine through the conserved F or W. The order of the fields is D gene, clone size, V gene, CDR3 length, J gene, CDR3 DNA, CDR3 protein. D genes are given only for firm matches. Rows give clone size only sometimes, using once, few, many, or a class for an expanded clone.

>TRBD1|.|TRBV12-3/TRBV12-4|15|TRBJ2-3
TGTGCCAGCAGTAACCGGGACAGGGGCACAGATGCGGAGTATTTT
CASSNRDRGTDAEYF
>.|.|TRBV11-2|16|TRBJ1-1
TGTGCCAGCAGCCCGCGAGTTGGGCTAAGCGTCGCTGAAGCTTTCTTT
CASSPRVGLSVAEAFF
>TRBD1|many|TRBV3-1|14|TRBJ2-5
TGTGCCAGCAGCCAGGGACAGACCCAAGAGACCCAGTACTTC
CASSQGQTQETQYF
>TRBD1|many|TRBV11-2|15|TRBJ2-7
TGTGCCAGCAGCTTAGGGACAGGGGATCCCTACGAGCAGTACTTC
CASSLGTGDPYEQYF
>.|few|TRBV6-1|13|TRBJ1-2
TGTGCCAGCAGTGAAAGCTTTAACTATGGCTACACCTTC
CASSESFNYGYTF
>TRBD1|once|TRBV7-2|17|TRBJ1-2
TGTGCCAGCAGCTTAGGGGCTCCACAGGGGGGTAACTATGGCTACACCTTC
CASSLGAPQGGNYGYTF
>.|many|TRBV6-6|17|TRBJ2-1
TGTGCCAGCAGTTACATCTTGGTGGGGGCCCGCAGAAATGAGCAGTTCTTC
CASSYILVGARRNEQFF
>.|.|TRBV12-3/TRBV12-4|15|TRBJ2-3
TGTGCCAGCACCCAGGGGGGACAGAGCGCAGATATGGAATATTTT
CASTQGGQSADMEYF
>.|many|TRBV10-3|13|TRBJ2-5
TGTGCCATCAGTGGACAGACCCAAGAGACCCAGTACTTC
CAISGQTQETQYF
>TRBD2|few|TRBV7-9|16|TRBJ2-7
TGTGCCAGCAGCCCCGGTACTAGCGGGGGGGTGTACGAGCAGTACTTC
CASSPGTSGGVYEQYF
>.|.|TRBV4-1|13|TRBJ2-3
TGCGCCAGCAGCCAAGACCACCCAGATACGCAGTATTTT
CASSQDHPDTQYF
>.|.|TRBV24-1|13|TRBJ2-3
TGTGCCACCAGTGGAATCCCGGGGAATACGCAGTATTTT
CATSGIPGNTQYF
>TRBD2|.|TRBV13|19|TRBJ2-1
TGTGCCAGCAGCTTAATTGGGGCCCTCGGCGGGGGACTTCACAATGAGCAGTTCTTC
CASSLIGALGGGLHNEQFF
>.|few|TRBV7-2|15|TRBJ1-5
TGTGCCAGCAGCGACACGGGGCAGGGCCGACAGCCCCAGCATTTT
CASSDTGQGRQPQHF
>.|.|TRBV29-1|14|TRBJ2-5
TGCAGCGTTTTTGCAGGGGGGGTCGTTAATGAGCAGTACTTC
CSVFAGGVVNEQYF
>TRBD2|many|TRBV7-2|16|TRBJ2-3
TGTGCCAGCAGCTTACGTAGCGGGGGGGCCACAGATACGCAGTATTTT
CASSLRSGGATDTQYF
>.|many|TRBV4-2|15|TRBJ2-5
TGTGCCAGCAGCCCCGGGACACGCAATCAAGAGACCCAGTACTTC
CASSPGTRNQETQYF
>TRBD1|many|TRBV20-1|14|TRBJ2-3
TGCAGTGCGCAAGCACAGGGGTCCCCAGATACGCAGTATTTT
CSAQAQGSPDTQYF
>TRBD2|many|TRBV7-8|16|TRBJ2-3
TGTGCCAGCAGCATTGTTAGCGGGGGGGCGACAGATACGCAGTATTTT
CASSIVSGGATDTQYF
>TRBD2|many|TRBV18|18|TRBJ2-1
TGTGCCAGCTCACCGTGGGGTAGCGGGGGCGACGGAGGAAATGAGCAGTTCTTC
CASSPWGSGGDGGNEQFF
>.|few|TRBV2|14|TRBJ1-5
TGTGCCAGCAGTGAACCTTATAGCAATCAGCCCCAGCATTTT
CASSEPYSNQPQHF
>.|many|TRBV20-1|13|TRBJ1-2
TGCAGTGCTAGTGACGGTTCTAACTATGGCTACACCTTC
CSASDGSNYGYTF
>.|.|TRBV6-2/TRBV6-3|13|TRBJ2-1
TGTGCCAGCAGGAAGACAGCGAACAATGAGCAGTTCTTC
CASRKTANNEQFF
>TRBD1|many|TRBV24-1|13|TRBJ1-6
TGTGCCACCAGTGCTGCAGGGGGTTCACCCCTCCACTTT
CATSAAGGSPLHF
>.|few|TRBV20-1|10|TRBJ2-7
TGCAGTGCTAGTCGAACCGAGCAGTACTTC
CSASRTEQYF
>.|.|TRBV30|15|TRBJ2-5
TGTGCCTGGAGTGTATTGGGGGGGCCCGGAGGGACCCAGTACTTC
CAWSVLGGPGGTQYF
>.|.|TRBV6-2/TRBV6-3|17|TRBJ1-5
TGTGCCAGCAGCCCTAACAGGGTCGGTAGGAGCAATCAGCCCCAGCATTTT
CASSPNRVGRSNQPQHF
>.|.|TRBV19|16|TRBJ2-1
TGTGCCAGTAGTACAGAGGCACTGAGCTCCTACAATGAGCAGTTCTTC
CASSTEALSSYNEQFF